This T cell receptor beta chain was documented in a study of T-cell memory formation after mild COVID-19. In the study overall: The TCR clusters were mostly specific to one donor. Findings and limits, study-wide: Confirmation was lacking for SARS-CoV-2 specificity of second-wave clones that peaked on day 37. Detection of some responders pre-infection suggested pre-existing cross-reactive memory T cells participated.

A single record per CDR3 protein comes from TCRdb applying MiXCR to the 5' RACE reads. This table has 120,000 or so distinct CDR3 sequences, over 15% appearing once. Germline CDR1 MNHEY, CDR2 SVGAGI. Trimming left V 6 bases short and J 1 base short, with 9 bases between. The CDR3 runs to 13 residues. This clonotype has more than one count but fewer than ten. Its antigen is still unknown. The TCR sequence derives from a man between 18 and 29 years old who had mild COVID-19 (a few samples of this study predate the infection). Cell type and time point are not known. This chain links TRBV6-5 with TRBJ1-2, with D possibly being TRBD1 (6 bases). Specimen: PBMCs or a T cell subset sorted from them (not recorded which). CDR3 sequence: CASREDSNYGYTF. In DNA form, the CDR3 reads TGTGCCAGCAGGGAGGACAGTAACTATGGCTACACCTTC.